Described below is a single TCR beta chain sequence and its context. This clone was detected once. The target of this receptor is not known. No much larger clone exists at a distance of one base, and base qualities are not known. The data originate from a study of blood T cell repertoires in COVID-19 (dated by TCRdb to the early 2020s). Broadly, across the study: The collaborator samples originated in the United States, Italy and Spain and spanned the acute and convalescent phases of COVID-19. Where available, HLA class I and class II types were taken from metadata supplied by the sample provider and were not determined by assay-based typing. Deeply sampled blood TCRbeta repertoires from subjects exposed to, actively infected with, or recovered from COVID-19 were included in the dataset. The material from the prospective study consisted of cDNA or gDNA derived from T cells, B-cell-depleted T cells, or PBMCs. Samples were obtained from the ongoing ImmuneRACE study (first 160 participants) and from 1,200 or so subjects provided by 6 global collaborators. Sample metadata almost always included a de-identified subject ID, COVID-19 status, age in years and sex. The repertoires were made available in a free public database intended to serve as a resource for research on the immune response to SARS-CoV-2.

One collaborating source in Seattle enrolled patients during active infection and followed them longitudinally through the course of disease. Each collaborating institution followed its own protocols to collect whole blood in K2EDTA tubes. For TCRbeta analysis, collaborator samples were shipped as frozen whole blood, as isolated PBMCs, or as DNA extracted from either sample type. Study-wide findings and limitations: How much clinical and demographic metadata was included differed by source and by participant, and the metadata was provided uncurated.

TCRbeta CDR3 regions were amplified from genomic DNA using the immunoSEQ Assay, a bias-controlled multiplex PCR. On the authors' methods: Nucleated cell counts per sample were estimated from amplification of reference gene primers within the assay. Sequence reads were collapsed and filtered to measure the absolute abundance of every unique TCRbeta CDR3 rearrangement. Productive Simpson clonality was computed per sample as the square root of Simpson's diversity index over productive rearrangements. This immuneACCESS table, as held by TCRdb, lists in-frame sequences with V and J called but not all clones. Of the missing ones, under half trace to an unresolved V gene in checked studies; the others have no known cause. V and J calls and clone size are given by that table; D and trimming were obtained from the DNA. In this sample the table shows 450,000 or so clones, roughly nine tenths of which occur a single time. Clones ranked in the top ten supply roughly 0.84% of the sample.

The CDR3 sequence holds 17 residues, the cysteine and phenylalanine included. CDR3 DNA is the only sequence kept; it has 51 bases, read in frame from the first base. Clipping removes 2 bases from V and 3 bases from J, with 5 as the unmatched junction base count. CDR1 and CDR2, per the germline V gene, are SGHTA and FQGTGA. Sequencing was done on a sample of peripheral blood. The chain is assembled from TRBV7-3 and TRBJ2-3, with 13 central nucleotides matching TRBD2. The receptor was isolated from a man between 18 and 35 years old with COVID-19, enrolled during active disease. CDR3 reads: CASSLGGTSGMTDTQYF. The DNA is TGTGCCAGCAGCTTAGGGGGGACTAGCGGGATGACAGATACGCAGTATTTT.